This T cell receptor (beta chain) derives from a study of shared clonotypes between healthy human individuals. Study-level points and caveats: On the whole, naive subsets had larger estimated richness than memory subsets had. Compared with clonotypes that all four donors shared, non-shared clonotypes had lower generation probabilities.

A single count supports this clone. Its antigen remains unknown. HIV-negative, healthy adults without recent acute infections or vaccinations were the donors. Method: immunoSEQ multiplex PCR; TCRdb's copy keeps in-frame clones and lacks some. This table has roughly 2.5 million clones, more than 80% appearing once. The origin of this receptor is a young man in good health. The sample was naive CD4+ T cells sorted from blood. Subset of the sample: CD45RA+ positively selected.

The CDR3 loop is CASSQVFLASRDTDTQYF. Here the CDR3 DNA reads TGCGCCAGCAGCCAAGTTTTTTTGGCGTCGAGGGACACAGATACGCAGTATTTT. This rearrangement joins TRBV4-1 to TRBJ2-3; TRBD2 might be the D (5 bases). With 1 base removed from V and 2 bases from J, the gap between germline ends came to 19 bases. The germline CDR1 and CDR2 sequences are MGHRA and YSYEKL. CDR3 length equals 18 residues.